This T cell receptor beta chain was documented in a study of T-cell memory formation after mild COVID-19. Study-level background: For the most part, TCR clusters were specific to one donor.

Study-level results: Contracting clones from day 15 to 85 showed balanced CD4/CD8; later expanders favored CD4+. For contracting clones, CD4+ ones sat mainly in CM and EM, CD8+ in EMRA.

Germline V lookup: CDR1 KGHSH, CDR2 LQKENI. The germline V and J ends were trimmed by 1 base and 8 bases, with 15 bases remaining between them. This CDR3 has 15 amino acids. A word on this clonotype: Its antigen is still unknown.

UMIs and sample barcodes were carried by the TCR alpha and TCR beta cDNA libraries that 5'RACE produced using constant-segment primers. Each CDR3 protein gets one entry after TCRdb re-called the 5' RACE reads with MiXCR. The sample includes 550,000 to 700,000 distinct CDR3 sequences, over 15% of them seen just once. The origin of this receptor is an adult woman who had mild COVID-19 (a few samples of this study predate the infection). Cell type and time point are not known. The V gene is TRBV18, the J gene TRBJ2-4; possible D gene TRBD2, 6 bases. Material for sequencing was PBMCs or a T cell subset sorted from them (not recorded which). DNA of the CDR3: TGTGCCAGCTCACCACAAGGGGACTTCTCGGACATTCAGTACTTC. Translating gives CASSPQGDFSDIQYF. Full variable domain (rest looked up from reference TRBV18 and TRBJ2-4): NAGVMQNPRHLVRRRGQEARLRCSPMKGHSHVYWYRQLPEEGLKFMVYLQKENIIDESGMPKERFSAEFPKEGPSILRIQQVVRGDSAAYFCASSPQGDFSDIQYFGAGTRLSVL.